These T cell receptor beta chains were read from a single sample in a study of CD8 T cells in ankylosing spondylitis. TCRdb re-called the 5' RACE reads through MiXCR, storing one row per CDR3 protein. The sample lists about 160,000 distinct CDR3 sequences, 9.8% occurring once. The material sequenced was blood, either unsorted or a sorted T cell fraction (not recorded which). These receptors were obtained from a female donor with ankylosing spondylitis or in good health (not recorded which). The CDR3 runs from the conserved cysteine through the conserved F or W. The order of the fields is J gene, D gene, V gene, clone size, CDR3 DNA, CDR3 protein. The D gene is left open where the match is weak. The size entry is marked missing in some rows and otherwise reads once, few, many or a size class.

>TRBJ2-5|TRBD2|TRBV7-9|NA
TGTGCCAGCAGCTCGGTAGCGGGGGAAGAGACCCAGTACTTC
CASSSVAGEETQYF
>TRBJ2-1|NA|TRBV7-9|NA
TGTGCCAGCAGCCCGTATGGGGATGGGGGAAATGAGCAGTTCTTC
CASSPYGDGGNEQFF
>TRBJ2-7|TRBD2|TRBV6-2/TRBV6-3|few
TGTGCCAGCAGTTCACCCCGGGAGGGTGGAGAGCAGTACTTC
CASSSPREGGEQYF
>TRBJ2-7|NA|TRBV3-1|few
TGTGCCAGCAGCCAAGATGCCGAGCAGTACTTC
CASSQDAEQYF
>TRBJ2-7|TRBD2|TRBV20-1|many
TGCAGTGCTCTCACCAGCGGGAGACACTACGAGCAGTACTTC
CSALTSGRHYEQYF
>TRBJ1-1|NA|TRBV5-1|many
TGCGCCAGCAGCCCCGAGCCCGGAAGTACTGAAGCTTTCTTT
CASSPEPGSTEAFF
>TRBJ1-1|NA|TRBV15|NA
TGTGCCACCAGCAGAGATCGAGGCGTGAACACTGAAGCTTTCTTT
CATSRDRGVNTEAFF
>TRBJ2-7|TRBD1|TRBV7-2|NA
TGTGCCAGCAGCGTACCCCACAGGGGGCTGCCCTACGAGCAGTACTTC
CASSVPHRGLPYEQYF
>TRBJ2-3|NA|TRBV5-1|NA
TGCGCCAGCAGCGATATGGGGGATACGCAGTATTTT
CASSDMGDTQYF
>TRBJ2-7|TRBD1|TRBV20-1|many
TGCAGTGCTAGAGCAGGGGGATTATACGAGCAGTACTTC
CSARAGGLYEQYF
>TRBJ2-7|TRBD1|TRBV30|few
TGTGCCTGGAGTGACGGACAGGGTCTATCCTACGAGCAGTACTTC
CAWSDGQGLSYEQYF
>TRBJ2-1|NA|TRBV5-6|many
TGTGCCAGCAGTTTCTCCCGGAGGGCCGGGATCTACAATGAGCAGTTCTTC
CASSFSRRAGIYNEQFF
>TRBJ2-7|NA|TRBV15|NA
TGTGCCACCAGTATCGCAGGGCAACCTTACGAGCAGTACTTC
CATSIAGQPYEQYF
>TRBJ2-5|NA|TRBV9|many
TGTGCCAGCAGCGTAGTCGGGCAGGACCAAGAGACCCAGTACTTC
CASSVVGQDQETQYF
>TRBJ2-3|TRBD1|TRBV6-2/TRBV6-3|few
TGTGCCAGCAGTACCCGGGACAGGGAAACAGATACGCAGTATTTT
CASSTRDRETDTQYF
>TRBJ1-1|NA|TRBV10-3|NA
TGTGCCATCAAACCAGAAGGGGGTGTCGACACTGAAGCTTTCTTT
CAIKPEGGVDTEAFF
>TRBJ2-7|TRBD2|TRBV29-1|NA
TGCAGCGTTGGGACTAGCGGTCCCACCGAGCAGTACTTC
CSVGTSGPTEQYF
>TRBJ2-1|TRBD2|TRBV28|many
TGTGCCAGCAGTACCCGGGACTATGGATTTTACAATGAGCAGTTCTTC
CASSTRDYGFYNEQFF
>TRBJ2-5|TRBD2|TRBV7-9|many
TGTGCCAGCAGCCTAGCGGTACAGTACCAAGAGACCCAGTACTTC
CASSLAVQYQETQYF
>TRBJ2-1|TRBD2|TRBV6-1|NA
TGTGCCAGCAGACACAATAGCGGGAGGATCTCATCCTACAATGAGCAGTTCTTC
CASRHNSGRISSYNEQFF
>TRBJ2-2|NA|TRBV7-8|NA
TGTGCCAGCATTCACTTGAACACCGGGGAGCTGTTTTTT
CASIHLNTGELFF
>TRBJ2-1|NA|TRBV24-1|NA
TGTGCCACCAGTGATTTTAAAGGGCTAAACTCCTACAATGAGCAGTTCTTC
CATSDFKGLNSYNEQFF
>TRBJ2-1|NA|TRBV12-3/TRBV12-4|few
TGTGCCAGCACCGGAAGCAATGAGCAGTTCTTC
CASTGSNEQFF
>TRBJ1-2|NA|TRBV7-9|many
TGTGCCAGCAGCTTAGGCTCCGCAGGGGACTATGGCTACACCTTC
CASSLGSAGDYGYTF
>TRBJ1-5|TRBD1|TRBV11-2|few
TGTGCCAGCAGCCACGGGACAGGCAATCAGCCCCAGCATTTT
CASSHGTGNQPQHF
>TRBJ1-1|NA|TRBV28|many
TGTGCCAGCAGTCGAGGCAGCACTGAAGCTTTCTTT
CASSRGSTEAFF
>TRBJ2-1|TRBD1|TRBV28|NA
TGTGCCAGCAGTTTCTCGGACAGGGGGATCAATGAGCAGTTCTTC
CASSFSDRGINEQFF
>TRBJ1-1|NA|TRBV6-2/TRBV6-3|NA
TGTGCCAGCAGTTTCGCGAACCCGATTCAATCCAAGGGGCCGAACACTGAAGCTTTCTTT
CASSFANPIQSKGPNTEAFF
>TRBJ2-1|TRBD2|TRBV9|few
TGTGCCAGCAGCGTAGTAGCGGGAGGCGATGAGCAGTTCTTC
CASSVVAGGDEQFF
>TRBJ2-7|NA|TRBV7-9|few
TGTGCCAGCAGCTTTGGAGGGGGGGCCAATACCTACGAGCAGTACTTC
CASSFGGGANTYEQYF
>TRBJ2-2|TRBD1|TRBV6-1|NA
TGTGCCAGCAGTCGTGGGACAGGGGACACCGGGGAGCTGTTTTTT
CASSRGTGDTGELFF
>TRBJ2-7|NA|TRBV29-1|many
TGCAGCGCCCTCCTTGGCGGCCCCTACGAGCAGTACTTC
CSALLGGPYEQYF
>TRBJ2-3|NA|TRBV7-8|many
TGTGCCAGCAGCTTAGGGGCAGACACAGATACGCAGTATTTT
CASSLGADTDTQYF
>TRBJ1-2|NA|TRBV2|NA
TGTGCCAGCAGTGAACAGGAGAGCTACGGCTACACCTTC
CASSEQESYGYTF
>TRBJ2-1|NA|TRBV5-6|NA
TGTGCCAGCAGCTTTTTGGAGGATGTGGGGCAGTTCTTC
CASSFLEDVGQFF
>TRBJ2-7|TRBD2|TRBV7-9|NA
TGTGCCAGCAGCATAACTAGCGGACCCCTAGGCGAGCAGTACTTC
CASSITSGPLGEQYF
>TRBJ2-2|NA|TRBV2|many
TGTGCCAGCAGAGTCCTCACGGGGGAGCTGTTTTTT
CASRVLTGELFF
>TRBJ1-2|NA|TRBV5-5|few
TGTGCCAGCAGCTTGGATGCGGGGTACTATGGCTACACCTTC
CASSLDAGYYGYTF
>TRBJ2-1|NA|TRBV24-1|few
TGTGCCACCAGTGATCCCCCGGAGAGCGAGCAGTTCTTC
CATSDPPESEQFF
>TRBJ1-1|NA|TRBV12-3/TRBV12-4|few
TGTGCCAGCAGTTTCCTGAGGGAAGCTTTCTTT
CASSFLREAFF
>TRBJ2-7|NA|TRBV7-9|few
TGTGCCAGCAGCTTAGTATGGCAGGGCAGGGAAGAGGACGAGCAGTACTTC
CASSLVWQGREEDEQYF
>TRBJ2-3|NA|TRBV12-3/TRBV12-4|few
TGTGCCAGCAGTTTAAGTGAAGATACGCAGTATTTT
CASSLSEDTQYF
>TRBJ2-3|NA|TRBV7-9|many
TGTGCCAGCAGCTTTAGTGCAGATACGCAGTATTTT
CASSFSADTQYF
>TRBJ2-7|NA|TRBV7-9|few
TGTGCTGTACCGGGGACATACTCCTACGAGCAGTACTTC
CAVPGTYSYEQYF
>TRBJ1-1|NA|TRBV10-3|many
TGTGCCATCAGCCGGGACAACACTGAAGCTTTCTTT
CAISRDNTEAFF
>TRBJ2-1|NA|TRBV5-6|NA
TGTGCCAGCAGCTCATCAGGGTTCTCCTACAATGAGCAGTTCTTC
CASSSSGFSYNEQFF
>TRBJ1-1|NA|TRBV12-3/TRBV12-4|few
TGTGCCACACTCCCCCTGGGCCCTATGAACACTGAAGCTTTCTTT
CATLPLGPMNTEAFF
>TRBJ2-5|NA|TRBV6-2/TRBV6-3|few
TGTGCCAGCAGTCGGGTCAGATATCTCGGGCAGGAGACCCAGTACTTC
CASSRVRYLGQETQYF
>TRBJ2-7|NA|TRBV7-8|NA
TGTGCCAGCAGCTTAAACTGGCCTGGGAACGAGCAGTACTTC
CASSLNWPGNEQYF